These 2 T cell receptor beta chains were sequenced from one sample in a study of T cells in Graves' hyperthyroidism and ophthalmopathy (dated by TCRdb to between 2018 and 2021). Library creation used multiplex PCR. TCRdb records Illumina HiSeq 2000 as the sequencer. The TCR beta CDR3 regions were amplified from the RNA transcripts. The TCR CDR3 was subjected to a first round of RT-PCR using the HTBI primer set and the Qiagen OneStep RT-PCR kit. The public reads were reprocessed in TCRdb via fastp at Q25 and MiXCR, keeping in-frame beta chains. Each CDR3 protein gets just one entry, which takes the most common genes and DNA from the rows behind it. This sample has approximately 400,000 distinct CDR3 sequences in its table, and about 15% of those were observed once. The top ten hold roughly 14% of the sample. The source material was blood. The receptors stem from a woman between 18 and 29 years old with Graves' hyperthyroidism.

This clonotype occurred many times. The genes are TRBV2 and TRBJ2-7, with no clear D. The V gene's germline CDR1 is SNHLY and CDR2 FYNNEI. Trimming cost V 2 bases and J 4 bases, with 21 bases left between them. The CDR3 is made up of 17 amino acids. The CDR3 region has the DNA TGTGCCAGCAGTGAAAGGGTCACACTAATCAAACAATACGAGCAGTACTTC. Protein: CASSERVTLIKQYEQYF.

The chain combines TRBV5-5 with TRBJ2-2, with D tentatively TRBD1 or TRBD2 (5 bases each). There are 18 residues in the CDR3. The V gene's germline CDR1 is SGHKS and CDR2 YYEKEE (reference sequence). Between the trimmed V and J ends, which lost 6 bases and 6 bases, there was a span of 27 bases. DNA for the CDR3: TGTGCCAGCACCCAACGTTCGCCAGGGACGATTAATTCCGGGGAGCTGTTTTTT. It yields the protein CASTQRSPGTINSGELFF.